One sample yielded the 15 T cell receptor beta chains listed below, sequenced in a study of T-cell reconstitution after alpha-beta-depleted transplantation in children. Researchers prepared the TCRbeta library using unique molecular identifiers, the study reports. One entry per CDR3 protein, called by TCRdb with MiXCR from the PCR reads. The sample carries around 490,000 distinct CDR3 sequences, about an eighth recorded once. Sample: PBMCs, mostly from graft donor cells, taken 180 days after TCRalphabeta/CD19-depleted stem cell transplant. These TCRs come from a female patient aged 2-10 years who had a stem cell transplant for aplastic anemia, so the T cells may come from the graft donor.

This clonotype has only a few counts. The J gene is TRBJ1-5, the V gene TRBV10-2; 7 bases agree with TRBD1. Unmatched junction bases numbered 8, after V lost 3 bases and J lost 3 bases. The germline V gene encodes CDR1 WSHSY and CDR2 SAAADI. This CDR3 is built from 16 residues. CDR3 protein: CASSEGLDRFNQPQHF. CDR3 DNA sequence: TGCGCCAGCAGTGAAGGGTTGGACAGGTTCAATCAGCCCCAGCATTTT.

This clonotype was seen at least ten times. The chain is built from TRBV7-2 and TRBJ2-1; 7 nucleotides agree with TRBD1. Germline V gene sequence: CDR1 SGHTA, CDR2 FQGNSA. The CDR3 runs 14 residues. Unmatched junction bases numbered 3, after V lost 5 bases and J lost 2 bases. CDR3 in amino acids: CASSEGQPYNEQFF. The CDR3 nucleotides read TGTGCCAGCAGCGAGGGACAGCCCTACAATGAGCAGTTCTTC.

This clonotype was detected only a few times. This chain joins TRBV15 and TRBJ2-7; D is unclear. Trimming removed 0 bases from V and 3 bases from J, with 9 bases in between. The germline V gene has CDR1 LNHNV and CDR2 YYDKDF (reference sequence). This CDR3 contains 14 residues. Written as DNA, the CDR3 is TGTGCCACCAGCAGAGATCTGGCAGTCTACGAGCAGTACGTC. Translating gives CATSRDLAVYEQYV.

This clonotype was recorded at least ten times. The CDR3 DNA follows: TGCGCCAGCAGCTGGGCTTACGTGGGGGAGACCCAGTACTTC. This gives the protein CASSWAYVGETQYF. The chain is built from TRBV5-1 and TRBJ2-5; unclear D gene. V lost 3 bases and J lost 5, with 14 bases in between. CDR1 is SGHRS, CDR2 YFSETQ, per germline. This CDR3 has 14 residues.

In this sample, this clonotype turned up a few times. J is TRBJ2-7 and V is TRBV14; D is ambiguous. With 2 bases removed from V and 7 bases from J, the gap between germline ends came to 15 bases. Per germline, CDR1 SGHDN and CDR2 FVKESK. This CDR3 comprises 14 residues. The CDR3 nucleotides read TGTGCCAGCAGCCAAACGGGTCCCTTCGGGGAGCAGTACGTC. Translating it yields CASSQTGPFGEQYV.

This clonotype has more than one count but fewer than ten. This rearrangement joins TRBV5-8 to TRBJ2-3; D tentatively fits TRBD1 or TRBD2 (5 bases each). Germline CDR1 reads SGHTS; CDR2 reads YDEGEE. With 5 bases removed from V and 2 bases from J, the gap between germline ends came to 12 bases. This CDR3 has 14 amino acids. CDR3 sequence (DNA): TGTGCCAGCAGTCGGGGCTTTACCACAGATACGCAGTATTTT. Protein sequence: CASSRGFTTDTQYF.

The table lists this clonotype with a few counts. The rearrangement links TRBV20-1 to TRBJ1-2; TRBD1 agrees at 9 bases. V shed 3 bases, J shed 6 bases, and the junction held 11 bases outside the gene matches. Germline CDR1 and CDR2: DFQATT and SNEGSKA (reference sequence). The CDR3 is 15 residues long. The CDR3 protein is CSARGSGQGENGYTF. CDR3 nucleotide sequence: TGCAGTGCTAGGGGATCGGGACAGGGAGAAAATGGCTACACCTTC.

This clonotype occurred many times. V and J are TRBV7-8 and TRBJ2-7; 8 nucleotides agree with TRBD1. J was trimmed by 6 bases and V by 3 bases; bases with no gene match: 7. The germline V gene has CDR1 SGHVS and CDR2 FQNEAQ. This CDR3 comprises 14 residues. CDR3 in amino acids: CASSFRDRGLEQYF. CDR3 in DNA: TGTGCCAGCAGCTTCCGAGACAGGGGCCTCGAGCAGTACTTC.

This clonotype was recorded many times. The chain has TRBV28 and TRBJ1-2, with D uncertain. Between the trimmed V and J ends, which lost 3 bases and 4 bases, there was a span of 6 bases. The length of the CDR3 is 12 residues. Germline V gives CDR1 MDHEN, CDR2 SYDVKM. Written as DNA, the CDR3 is TGTGCCAGCAGTTTCCCGAGCTATGGCTACACCTTC. Translating gives CASSFPSYGYTF.

This clonotype was recorded a few times. This chain uses TRBV20-1 with TRBJ2-3; D is perhaps TRBD1 or TRBD2 (7 bases each). CDR3 length equals 15 residues. Trimming left V 0 bases short and J 7 bases short, with 17 bases between. The germline CDR1 and CDR2 sequences are DFQATT and SNEGSKA (reference sequence). The CDR3 bases are TGCAGTGCTAGAGATCCAGGGGGGGCAATGAATACGCAGTATTTT. Protein: CSARDPGGAMNTQYF.

This sequence joins TRBV12-3 or TRBV12-4 and TRBJ1-1, with D hard to call. The CDR3 consists of 14 residues. V lost 3 bases and J 1 base, leaving 9 bases between the germline ends. The CDR3 coding sequence is TGTGCCAGCAGTTTCTCGGTGGGGAACACTGAAGCTTTCTTT. Its translation: CASSFSVGNTEAFF.

This clonotype has just a few counts. The V and J genes are TRBV12-3 or TRBV12-4 and TRBJ2-1; a weak D match, TRBD1 (6 bases). Trimming cost V 3 bases and J 7 bases, with 16 bases left between them. The CDR3 contains 15 residues. CDR3 sequence: CASSLTGTKANEQFF. Here the CDR3 DNA reads TGTGCCAGCAGTTTGACCGGGACAAAGGCGAATGAGCAGTTCTTC.

The gene calls are TRBV12-3 or TRBV12-4 and TRBJ2-2; 12 bases match TRBD2. The ends lost 6 bases at V and 3 bases at J; junction bases unmatched: 8. This CDR3 comprises 17 residues. The chain's CDR3 is CASSAKTSGRYTGELFF. The CDR3 bases are TGTGCCAGCAGCGCCAAGACTAGCGGGAGATACACCGGGGAGCTGTTTTTT.

This clonotype occurred a few times. V is TRBV6-5 and J is TRBJ2-3; 8 bases fit TRBD2. CDR3 length: 17 amino acids. Germline V gene sequence: CDR1 MNHEY, CDR2 SVGAGI. Germline trimming cut 6 bases from V and 3 bases from J; bases unmatched to any gene: 14. This CDR3 is CASSYRRGAQRTDTQYF. The CDR3 region has the DNA TGTGCCAGCAGCTATCGGCGGGGGGCTCAGAGGACAGATACGCAGTATTTT.

V is TRBV15 and J is TRBJ2-7; tentatively, D is TRBD2 (6 bases). CDR1 and CDR2 (germline): LNHNV, YYDKDF (reference sequence). This CDR3 spans 17 amino acids. Trimming shortened V by 0 bases and J by 2 bases, and 17 bases separated the two germline ends. Here the CDR3 reads CATSRDRRDSWTYEQYF. The CDR3 coding sequence is TGTGCCACCAGCAGAGATCGGCGGGACTCTTGGACCTACGAGCAGTACTTC.